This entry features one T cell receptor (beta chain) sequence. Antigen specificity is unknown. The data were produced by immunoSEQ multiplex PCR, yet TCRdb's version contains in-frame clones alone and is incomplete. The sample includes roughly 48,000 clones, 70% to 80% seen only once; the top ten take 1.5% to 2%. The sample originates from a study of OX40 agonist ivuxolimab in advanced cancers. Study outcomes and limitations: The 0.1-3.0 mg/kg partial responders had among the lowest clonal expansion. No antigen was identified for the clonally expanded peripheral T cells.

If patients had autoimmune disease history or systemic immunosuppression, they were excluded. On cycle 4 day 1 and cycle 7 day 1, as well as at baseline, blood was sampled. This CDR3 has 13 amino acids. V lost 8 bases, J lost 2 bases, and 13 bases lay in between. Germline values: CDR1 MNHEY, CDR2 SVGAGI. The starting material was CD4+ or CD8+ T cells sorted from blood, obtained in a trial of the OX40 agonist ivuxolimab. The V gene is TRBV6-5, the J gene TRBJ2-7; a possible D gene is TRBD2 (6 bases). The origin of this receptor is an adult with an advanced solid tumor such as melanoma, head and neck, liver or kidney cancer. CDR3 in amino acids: CASRASVAYEQYF. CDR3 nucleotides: TGTGCCAGCCGGGCTAGCGTAGCCTACGAGCAGTACTTC.